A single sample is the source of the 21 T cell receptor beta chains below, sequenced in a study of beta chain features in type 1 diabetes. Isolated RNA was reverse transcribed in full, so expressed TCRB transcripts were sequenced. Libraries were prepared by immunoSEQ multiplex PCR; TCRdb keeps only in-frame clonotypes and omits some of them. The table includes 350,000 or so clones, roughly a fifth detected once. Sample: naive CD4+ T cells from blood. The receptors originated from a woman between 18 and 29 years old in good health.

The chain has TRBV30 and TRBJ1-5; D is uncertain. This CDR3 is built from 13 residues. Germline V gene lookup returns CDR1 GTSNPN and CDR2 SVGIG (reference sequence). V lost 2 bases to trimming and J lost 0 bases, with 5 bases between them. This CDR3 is CAWSQDSNQPQHF. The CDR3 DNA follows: TGTGCCTGGAGTCAGGATAGCAATCAGCCCCAGCATTTT.

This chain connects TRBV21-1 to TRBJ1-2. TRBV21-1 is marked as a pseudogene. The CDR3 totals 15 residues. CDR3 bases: TGTGCCAGCAGCATGTGGAGAGGGATAGGCTATGGCTACACCTTC. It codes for CASSMWRGIGYGYTF.

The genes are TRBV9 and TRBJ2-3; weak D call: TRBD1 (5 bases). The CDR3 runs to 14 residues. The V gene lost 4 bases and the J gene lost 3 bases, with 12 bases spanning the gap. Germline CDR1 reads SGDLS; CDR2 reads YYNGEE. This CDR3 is CASSPREGTDTQYF. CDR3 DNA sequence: TGTGCCAGCAGCCCCAGGGAAGGAACAGATACGCAGTATTTT.

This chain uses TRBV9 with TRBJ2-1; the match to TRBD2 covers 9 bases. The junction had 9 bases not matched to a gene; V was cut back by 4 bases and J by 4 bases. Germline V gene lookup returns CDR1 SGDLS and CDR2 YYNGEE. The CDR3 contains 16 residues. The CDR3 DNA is TGTGCCAGCAGCCCCCACAGCGGGAGGTATTACAATGAGCAGTTCTTC. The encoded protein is CASSPHSGRYYNEQFF.

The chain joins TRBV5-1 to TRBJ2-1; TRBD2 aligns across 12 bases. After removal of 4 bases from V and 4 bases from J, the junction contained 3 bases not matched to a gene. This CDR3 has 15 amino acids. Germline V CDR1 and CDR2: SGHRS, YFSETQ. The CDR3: CASSTGLAGYNEQFF. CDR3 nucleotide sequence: TGCGCCAGCAGCACCGGACTAGCGGGATACAATGAGCAGTTCTTC.

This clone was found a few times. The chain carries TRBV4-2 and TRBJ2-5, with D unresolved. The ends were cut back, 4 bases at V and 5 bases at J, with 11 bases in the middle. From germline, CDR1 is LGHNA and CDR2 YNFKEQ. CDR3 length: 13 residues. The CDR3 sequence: CASSLPSRETQYF. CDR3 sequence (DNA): TGTGCCAGCAGCCTTCCCTCCCGGGAGACCCAGTACTTC.

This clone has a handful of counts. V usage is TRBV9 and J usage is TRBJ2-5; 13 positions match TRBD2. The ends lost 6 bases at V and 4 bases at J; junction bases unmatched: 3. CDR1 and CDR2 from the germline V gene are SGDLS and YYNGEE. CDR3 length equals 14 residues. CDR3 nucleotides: TGTGCCAGCACCCGGACTAGCGGGAGAGAGACCCAGTACTTC. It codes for CASTRTSGRETQYF.

CDR3 DNA: TGTGCCAGCAGTGACACCAGCGGGATAGGAGGCTACACCTTC. Residues: CASSDTSGIGGYTF. The rearrangement joins TRBV25-1 to TRBJ1-2, with no clear D. The CDR3 runs to 14 residues. From germline, CDR1 is MGHDK and CDR2 SYGVNS. Trimming removed 3 bases at V and 8 bases at J, with 16 bases between.

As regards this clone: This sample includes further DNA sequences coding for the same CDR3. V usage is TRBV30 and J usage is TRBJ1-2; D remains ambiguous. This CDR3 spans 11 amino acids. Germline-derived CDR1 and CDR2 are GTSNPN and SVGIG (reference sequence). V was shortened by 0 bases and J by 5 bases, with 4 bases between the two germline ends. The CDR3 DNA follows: TGTGCCTGGAGTGTGAGTTATGGCTACACCTTC. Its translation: CAWSVSYGYTF.

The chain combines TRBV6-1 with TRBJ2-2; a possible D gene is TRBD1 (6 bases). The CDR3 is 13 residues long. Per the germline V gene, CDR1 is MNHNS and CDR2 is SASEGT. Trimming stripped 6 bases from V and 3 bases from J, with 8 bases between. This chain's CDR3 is CASRNRDTGELFF. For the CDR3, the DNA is TGTGCCAGCAGAAACAGGGACACCGGGGAGCTGTTTTTT.

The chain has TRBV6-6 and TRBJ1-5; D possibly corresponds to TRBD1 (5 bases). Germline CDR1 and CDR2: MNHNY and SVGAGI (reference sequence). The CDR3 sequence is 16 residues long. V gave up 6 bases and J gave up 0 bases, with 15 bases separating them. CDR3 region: CASRSGGDGSNQPQHF. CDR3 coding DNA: TGTGCCAGCAGATCCGGGGGGGACGGTAGCAATCAGCCCCAGCATTTT.

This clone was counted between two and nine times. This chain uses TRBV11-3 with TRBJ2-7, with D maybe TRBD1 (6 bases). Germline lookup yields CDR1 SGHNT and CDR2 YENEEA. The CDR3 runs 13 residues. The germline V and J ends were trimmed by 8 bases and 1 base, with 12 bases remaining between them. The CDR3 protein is CASRSGQSYEQYF. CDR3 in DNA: TGTGCCAGCCGGTCCGGACAGTCCTACGAGCAGTACTTC.

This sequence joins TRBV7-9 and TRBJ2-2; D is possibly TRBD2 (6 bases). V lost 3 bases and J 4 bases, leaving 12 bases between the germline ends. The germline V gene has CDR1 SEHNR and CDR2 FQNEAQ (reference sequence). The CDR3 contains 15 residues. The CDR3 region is CASSLGRGSTGELFF. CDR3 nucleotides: TGTGCCAGCAGCTTGGGTCGGGGGTCCACCGGGGAGCTGTTTTTT.

The CDR3 region is CASSQGVAYSGNTEAFF. Written as DNA, the CDR3 is TGCGCCAGCAGCCAAGGGGTCGCATATTCGGGGAACACTGAAGCTTTCTTT. The chain has TRBV4-1 and TRBJ1-1; D gene uncertain. Trimming removed 1 base at V and 1 base at J, with 16 bases between. This CDR3 has 17 amino acids. CDR1 MGHRA and CDR2 YSYEKL come from the germline V gene.

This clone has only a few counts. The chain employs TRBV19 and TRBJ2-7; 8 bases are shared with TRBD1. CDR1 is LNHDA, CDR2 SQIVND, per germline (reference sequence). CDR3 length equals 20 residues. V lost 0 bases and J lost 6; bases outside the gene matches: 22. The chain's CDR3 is CASSIEVTLQGTGPGGEQYF. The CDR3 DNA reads TGTGCCAGTAGTATAGAGGTAACTCTCCAAGGGACAGGTCCGGGCGGCGAGCAGTACTTC.

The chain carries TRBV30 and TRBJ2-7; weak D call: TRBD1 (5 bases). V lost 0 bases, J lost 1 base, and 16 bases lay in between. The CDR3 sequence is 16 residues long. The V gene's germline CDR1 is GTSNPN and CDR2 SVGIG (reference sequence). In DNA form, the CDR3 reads TGTGCCTGGAGTGTATCCGGTACAGGTCATTCCTACGAGCAGTACTTC. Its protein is CAWSVSGTGHSYEQYF.

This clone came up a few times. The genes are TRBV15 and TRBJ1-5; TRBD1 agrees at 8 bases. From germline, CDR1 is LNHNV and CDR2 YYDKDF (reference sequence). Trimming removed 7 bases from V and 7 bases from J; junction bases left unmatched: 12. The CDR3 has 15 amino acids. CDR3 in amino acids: CATMAGGAAGQPQHF. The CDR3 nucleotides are TGTGCCACCATGGCAGGGGGCGCGGCGGGGCAGCCCCAGCATTTT.

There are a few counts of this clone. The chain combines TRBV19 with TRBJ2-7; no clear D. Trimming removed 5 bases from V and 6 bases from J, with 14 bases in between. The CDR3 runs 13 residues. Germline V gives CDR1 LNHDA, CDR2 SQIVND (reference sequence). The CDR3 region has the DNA TGTGCCAGTAGTCGCGCTACCGAATTCGAGCAGTACTTC. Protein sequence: CASSRATEFEQYF.

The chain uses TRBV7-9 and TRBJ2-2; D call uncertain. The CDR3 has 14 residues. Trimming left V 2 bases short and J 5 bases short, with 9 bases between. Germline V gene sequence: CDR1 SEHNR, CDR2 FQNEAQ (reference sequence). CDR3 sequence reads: CASSLRSETGELFF. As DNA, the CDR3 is TGTGCCAGCAGCTTACGTTCAGAAACCGGGGAGCTGTTTTTT.

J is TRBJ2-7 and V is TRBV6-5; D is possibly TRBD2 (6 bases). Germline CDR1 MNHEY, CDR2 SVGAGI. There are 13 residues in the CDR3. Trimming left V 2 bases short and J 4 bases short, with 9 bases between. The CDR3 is CASSYGGKYEQYF. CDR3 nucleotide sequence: TGTGCCAGCAGTTACGGCGGGAAGTACGAGCAGTACTTC.

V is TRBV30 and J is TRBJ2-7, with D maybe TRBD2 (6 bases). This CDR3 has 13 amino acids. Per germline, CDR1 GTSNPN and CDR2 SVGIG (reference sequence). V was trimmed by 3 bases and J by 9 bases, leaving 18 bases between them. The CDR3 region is CAWSPRGWVMQYF. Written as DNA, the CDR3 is TGTGCCTGGAGCCCCCGGGGGTGGGTCATGCAGTACTTC.